Presented here are 21 T cell receptor beta chains from one specimen sequenced in a study of glioma-infiltrating T cells. Amplification of TCR alpha and beta CDR3 regions from RNA used iRepertoire nested multiplex PCR. From the multiplex PCR reads, TCRdb called clonotypes with MiXCR, one entry per CDR3 protein. There are 400,000 or so distinct CDR3 sequences in the sample; 41% occur only once, and around 12% lies in the top ten. Material for sequencing was glioma tissue, nonneoplastic brain tissue, or PBMCs (not recorded which). Every receptor here comes from a human donor with low-grade glioma or glioblastoma, undergoing nonglioma brain surgery, or in good health (not recorded which).

This clonotype was counted at least ten times. This sequence joins TRBV6-1 and TRBJ1-5, with D possibly being TRBD1 (6 bases). The CDR3 consists of 15 residues. The V gene's germline CDR1 is MNHNS and CDR2 SASEGT. With 6 bases removed from V and 2 bases from J, the gap between germline ends came to 14 bases. CDR3 DNA: TGTGCCAGCAGCCGAACGACAGGAGGCAATCAGCCCCAGCATTTT. Translation: CASSRTTGGNQPQHF.

This clonotype was picked up a small number of times. The J gene is TRBJ2-1, the V gene TRBV27; 7 bases line up with TRBD2. The V gene end was trimmed by 7 bases and the J gene end by 9 bases; junction bases not matched to a gene: 18. The CDR3 has 16 amino acids. Germline V gene data show CDR1 as MNHEY and CDR2 as SMNVEV (reference sequence). The CDR3 bases are TGTGCCAGCACCGAACGCCGGGACTATCATCCGGTTGAGCAGTTCTTC. Protein product: CASTERRDYHPVEQFF.

This clonotype was observed a few times. J is TRBJ2-5 and V is TRBV2, with D tentatively TRBD2 (6 bases). The CDR3 extends over 13 amino acids. Deletions cut 8 bases from V and 5 bases from J, with 15 bases between. Germline V lookup: CDR1 SNHLY, CDR2 FYNNEI. CDR3 DNA sequence: TGTGCCAGCCTAGGAGGGCCGGACGAGACCCAGTACTTC. Its translation: CASLGGPDETQYF.

The rearrangement joins TRBV20-1 to TRBJ2-7; 7 bases line up with TRBD2. CDR1 DFQATT and CDR2 SNEGSKA come from the germline V gene (reference sequence). With V trimmed by 3 bases and J by 0 bases, 17 bases remained unmatched. CDR3 size: 18 residues. The CDR3 sequence is CSASYASGSTLSSYEQYF. The CDR3 region has the DNA TGCAGTGCTAGTTACGCTAGCGGAAGCACCCTGAGCTCCTACGAGCAGTACTTC.

This clonotype was counted ten times or more. CDR3 amino acids: CASSSAGGNTEAFF. CDR3 sequence (DNA): TGTGCCAGCAGTTCAGCAGGGGGTAACACTGAAGCTTTCTTT. This sequence joins TRBV28 and TRBJ1-1, with TRBD1 matching over 7 bases. After removal of 4 bases from V and 2 bases from J, the junction contained 4 bases not matched to a gene. Looked up from germline, CDR1 is MDHEN and CDR2 is SYDVKM. The CDR3 totals 14 residues.

Many counts were recorded for this clonotype. The chain carries TRBV4-1 and TRBJ1-2; D is unresolved. V dropped 0 bases and J dropped 8 bases, with 7 bases sitting between them. Germline V CDR1 and CDR2: MGHRA, YSYEKL. The CDR3 contains 12 residues. The CDR3 nucleotides read TGCGCCAGCAGCCAAGAACAATGGGGCTACACCTTC. It codes for CASSQEQWGYTF.

The chain combines TRBV27 with TRBJ2-1; the D gene is possibly TRBD2 (5 bases). Germline V gene lookup returns CDR1 MNHEY and CDR2 SMNVEV (reference sequence). The ends were cut back, 2 bases at V and 0 bases at J, with 26 bases in the middle. The CDR3 has 21 residues. CDR3 nucleotides: TGTGCCAGCAGTTTACCCGCGGGCCACCCCCCGCAAGGAAGCTCCTACAATGAGCAGTTCTTC. It specifies CASSLPAGHPPQGSSYNEQFF.

Of note for this clonotype: Sequence at one end of the junction differs from germline and may be a read error. The chain employs TRBV2 and TRBJ1-1, with no clear D. This CDR3 is built from 13 residues. Germline assignment: CDR1 SNHLY and CDR2 FYNNEI. This CDR3 reads CASSEANRFEASF. The CDR3 DNA is TGTGCCAGCAGTGAAGCGAACCGATTTGAAGCTTCCTTT.

This clonotype appeared a few times. The chain links TRBV28 to TRBJ2-7; 10 nucleotides align to TRBD1. Per the germline V gene, CDR1 is MDHEN and CDR2 is SYDVKM. V shed 5 bases, J shed 6 bases, and the junction held 4 bases outside the gene matches. The CDR3 runs to 13 residues. Written as DNA, the CDR3 is TGTGCCAGCAGTCCCGGACAGGGGGTCGAGCAGTACTTC. Its translation is CASSPGQGVEQYF. The whole variable domain, filled in from reference TRBV28 and TRBJ2-7, reads DVKVTQSSRYLVKRTGEKVFLECVQDMDHENMFWYRQDPGLGLRLIYFSYDVKMKEKGDIPEGYSVSREKKERFSLILESASTNQTSMYLCASSPGQGVEQYFGPGTRLTVT.

This clonotype was seen at least ten times. This rearrangement joins TRBV27 to TRBJ1-5; TRBD1 might be the D (6 bases). V lost 2 bases and J lost 9, with 14 bases in between. This CDR3 has 14 residues. Looked up from germline, CDR1 is MNHEY and CDR2 is SMNVEV (reference sequence). CDR3 in amino acids: CASSLISGEWPQHF. The CDR3 DNA follows: TGTGCCAGCAGTTTAATTTCAGGGGAATGGCCCCAGCATTTT.

This sequence joins TRBV7-2 and TRBJ1-1; no clear D gene. Germline V CDR1 and CDR2: SGHTA, FQGNSA. Trimming left V 1 base short and J 6 bases short, with 12 bases between. The CDR3 runs to 14 residues. This CDR3 is CASSLVRQDPEAFF. The CDR3 DNA sequence: TGTGCCAGCAGCTTAGTTCGGCAGGACCCTGAAGCTTTCTTT.

This clonotype came up many times. The chain is built from TRBV6-2 or TRBV6-3 and TRBJ1-1; D unclear. The CDR3 consists of 14 residues. Between the trimmed V and J ends, which lost 2 bases and 4 bases, there was a span of 11 bases. Per the germline V gene, CDR1 is MNHEY and CDR2 is SVGEGT. CDR3 sequence: CASSYGKGVTEAFF. The CDR3 DNA sequence: TGTGCCAGCAGTTACGGAAAAGGTGTCACTGAAGCTTTCTTT.

The J gene is TRBJ2-7, the V gene TRBV12-3 or TRBV12-4; D gene uncertain. This CDR3 is 13 amino acids long. V lost 3 bases, J lost 0 bases, and 6 bases lay in between. CDR3 DNA: TGTGCCAGCAGTTTGGTGGACTCCTACGAGCAGTACTTC. Translating gives CASSLVDSYEQYF.

This clonotype was observed a handful of times. The chain couples TRBV7-6 to TRBJ2-1; D may be TRBD1 (6 bases). CDR1 and CDR2 from the germline V gene are SGHVS and FNYEAQ. This CDR3 contains 14 residues. V was trimmed by 8 bases and J by 5 bases, leaving 16 bases between them. The CDR3 region has the DNA TGTGCCAGCTCACTGGGACACGTAGACAATGAGCAGTTCTTC. Translating gives CASSLGHVDNEQFF.

This chain links TRBV7-2 with TRBJ2-5, with 10 bases that match TRBD2. There are 16 residues in the CDR3. V lost 4 bases to trimming and J lost 5 bases; unmatched junction nucleotides: 10. Germline loops: CDR1 SGHTA, CDR2 FQGNSA. CDR3 in DNA: TGTGCCAGCAGCTGGGCTAGCGGGAGTAGGGTGGAGACCCAGTACTTC. Translation: CASSWASGSRVETQYF.

V is TRBV7-2 and J is TRBJ1-2, with no clear D. Germline-derived CDR1 and CDR2 are SGHTA and FQGNSA. The CDR3 runs 16 residues. Trimming took off 2 bases at V and 8 bases at J, with 21 bases between the two ends. This CDR3 is CASSLSRALTSSGYTF. The DNA of the CDR3 is TGTGCCAGCAGCTTATCCCGGGCCTTAACTTCCTCGGGCTACACCTTC.

The chain employs TRBV7-6 and TRBJ2-7, with TRBD2 matching 7 bases. Germline V gene data show CDR1 as SGHVS and CDR2 as FNYEAQ. The V segment lost 3 bases and the J segment 1 base; nucleotides outside the gene matches: 3. The CDR3 is made up of 14 amino acids. CDR3 in amino acids: CASSFTSESYEQYF. In nucleotides, the CDR3 is TGTGCCAGCAGCTTCACTAGCGAGTCCTACGAGCAGTACTTC.

In its sample, this clonotype was seen once. The chain links TRBV18 to TRBJ2-7, with D possibly being TRBD1 or TRBD2 (5 bases each). From germline, CDR1 is KGHSH and CDR2 LQKENI. The CDR3 totals 15 residues. With 5 bases removed from V and 3 bases from J, the gap between germline ends came to 17 bases. The CDR3 sequence is CASSAGAGTNYEQYF. CDR3 coding DNA: TGTGCCAGCTCAGCTGGGGCCGGGACGAACTACGAGCAGTACTTC.

The sample holds many counts of this clonotype. The CDR3 loop reads CASSYPSGELFF. In nucleotides, the CDR3 is TGTGCCAGCAGTTATCCGTCCGGGGAGCTGTTTTTT. The chain links TRBV6-6 to TRBJ2-2; D unresolved. The CDR3 has 12 residues. The germline V gene has CDR1 MNHNY and CDR2 SVGAGI (reference sequence). V was pared by 3 bases and J by 6 bases, with 5 bases between.

This clonotype was detected many times. This chain joins TRBV28 and TRBJ2-3, with 11 bases matching TRBD2. CDR1 MDHEN and CDR2 SYDVKM come from the germline V gene. After removal of 5 bases from V and 4 bases from J, the junction contained 11 bases not matched to a gene. This CDR3 region has 17 residues. The DNA for the CDR3 is TGTGCCAGCAGTCTTCCCGTAGCGGGAGGGGAGGCAGATACGCAGTATTTT. Residues: CASSLPVAGGEADTQYF.

The rearrangement uses TRBV19 and TRBJ1-1; D uncertain. Germline CDR1 and CDR2: LNHDA and SQIVND (reference sequence). Trimming took 7 bases from V and 0 from J, leaving 15 bases between them. The CDR3 is 15 residues long. The chain's CDR3 is CASNPGSSMNTEAFF. CDR3 coding DNA: TGTGCCAGTAACCCGGGGTCCTCCATGAACACTGAAGCTTTCTTT.